This is a list of T cell receptor beta chains from one sample in a study of T-cell memory formation after mild COVID-19. TCRdb re-called the 5' RACE reads with MiXCR, one entry per CDR3 protein. The sample lists around 300,000 distinct CDR3 sequences; roughly 15% were seen once. Material for sequencing was PBMCs or a T cell subset sorted from them (not recorded which). All receptors derive from a man younger than 30 who had mild COVID-19 (a few samples of this study predate the infection). Cell type and time point are not known. Both conserved end residues are part of each CDR3. The D gene is left open where the match is weak. Not all rows give a size; the values are once, few, many and, for expanded clones, a class.

clone size: few
J gene: TRBJ2-3
D gene: TRBD1
V gene: TRBV28
CDR3 DNA: TGTGCCAGCAGTTCCTCCGGGACAGGGGTGTTGGTAGATACGCAGTATTTT
CDR3 protein: CASSSSGTGVLVDTQYF

clone size: NA
J gene: TRBJ2-1
D gene: TRBD2
V gene: TRBV19
CDR3 DNA: TGTGCCAGTAGTATTACTAGCGGGACTGAGCAGTTCTTC
CDR3 protein: CASSITSGTEQFF

clone size: NA
J gene: TRBJ2-2
D gene: NA
V gene: TRBV7-3
CDR3 DNA: TGTGCCAGCAGCTTAACCAGGGACGGCACCGGGGAGCTGTTTTTT
CDR3 protein: CASSLTRDGTGELFF

clone size: NA
J gene: TRBJ2-5
D gene: TRBD2
V gene: TRBV5-1
CDR3 DNA: TGCGCCAGCAGCCTACGTCCCGGGACTAGCGGGTACCAAGAGACCCAGTACTTC
CDR3 protein: CASSLRPGTSGYQETQYF

clone size: many
J gene: TRBJ2-2
D gene: NA
V gene: TRBV6-2/TRBV6-3
CDR3 DNA: TGTGCCAGCAGGGACCCTTACACCGGGGAGCTGTTTTTT
CDR3 protein: CASRDPYTGELFF

clone size: NA
J gene: TRBJ2-2
D gene: TRBD2
V gene: TRBV7-2
CDR3 DNA: TGTGCCAGCAGCTACGCTGGCGGGGGCACCGGGGAGCTGTTTTTT
CDR3 protein: CASSYAGGGTGELFF

clone size: NA
J gene: TRBJ1-1
D gene: NA
V gene: TRBV6-5
CDR3 DNA: TGTGCCAGCAGTTACAGGAGGTTCATGAACACTGAAGCTTTCTTT
CDR3 protein: CASSYRRFMNTEAFF

clone size: few
J gene: TRBJ1-5
D gene: NA
V gene: TRBV10-3
CDR3 DNA: TGTGCCATCAGTGAGTCGTCAGGGGTGGATCAGCCCCAGCATTTT
CDR3 protein: CAISESSGVDQPQHF

clone size: many
J gene: TRBJ2-7
D gene: NA
V gene: TRBV3-1
CDR3 DNA: TGTGCCAGCAGCCGGGTTGGGACACTTTCCTACGAGCAGTACTTC
CDR3 protein: CASSRVGTLSYEQYF

clone size: many
J gene: TRBJ2-3
D gene: NA
V gene: TRBV2
CDR3 DNA: TGTGCCAGCAGTGATGGGGGTACAGATACGCAGTATTTT
CDR3 protein: CASSDGGTDTQYF

clone size: NA
J gene: TRBJ2-2
D gene: NA
V gene: TRBV20-1
CDR3 DNA: TGCAGTGCCAGGGATTCTGGAGGGGAGGCCGGGGAGCTGTTTTTT
CDR3 protein: CSARDSGGEAGELFF

clone size: NA
J gene: TRBJ2-2
D gene: TRBD1
V gene: TRBV20-1
CDR3 DNA: TGCAGTGCTAGAGAAGAGGGGGCCACCGGGGAGCTGTTTTTT
CDR3 protein: CSAREEGATGELFF

clone size: NA
J gene: TRBJ2-5
D gene: NA
V gene: TRBV24-1
CDR3 DNA: TGTGCCACCGGTCCCAGCGCGAACAGAGAGACCCAGTACTTC
CDR3 protein: CATGPSANRETQYF

clone size: few
J gene: TRBJ1-2
D gene: NA
V gene: TRBV24-1
CDR3 DNA: TGTGCCACCAGTGCTCCGGGACTTCGGAGCTACACCTTC
CDR3 protein: CATSAPGLRSYTF

clone size: many
J gene: TRBJ2-6
D gene: NA
V gene: TRBV4-3
CDR3 DNA: TGCGCCAGCAGCCAAGTTGTGGTTGGGCTAGCTAGTTCCCCTGGGGCCAACGTCCTGACTTTC
CDR3 protein: CASSQVVVGLASSPGANVLTF

clone size: NA
J gene: TRBJ2-2
D gene: TRBD1
V gene: TRBV20-1
CDR3 DNA: TGCAGTGCTAGAAGACCGGGACAGACCACCGGGGAGCTGTTTTTT
CDR3 protein: CSARRPGQTTGELFF

clone size: few
J gene: TRBJ2-1
D gene: NA
V gene: TRBV7-2
CDR3 DNA: TGTGCCAGCAGCGGGGGTGGTCGAAGTCATGAGCAGTTCTTC
CDR3 protein: CASSGGGRSHEQFF

clone size: few
J gene: TRBJ2-6
D gene: NA
V gene: TRBV7-6
CDR3 DNA: TGTGCCAGCAGCGTCTCCGGGCCCAGGGCTTCTGGGGCCAACGTCCTGACTTTC
CDR3 protein: CASSVSGPRASGANVLTF

clone size: few
J gene: TRBJ2-2
D gene: NA
V gene: TRBV12-5
CDR3 DNA: TGTGCTAGTGGTTTCGACCCCCTCGGGGGTGGCACCGGGGAGCTGTTTTTT
CDR3 protein: CASGFDPLGGGTGELFF

clone size: NA
J gene: TRBJ2-3
D gene: NA
V gene: TRBV4-1
CDR3 DNA: TGCGCCAGCAGCCAAGGCCCCTCTCGGGGAGACACAGATACGCAGTATTTT
CDR3 protein: CASSQGPSRGDTDTQYF

clone size: NA
J gene: TRBJ2-5
D gene: NA
V gene: TRBV12-3/TRBV12-4
CDR3 DNA: TGTGCCAGCGCCGTCCAGGGTCCCCAGTACTTC
CDR3 protein: CASAVQGPQYF

clone size: few
J gene: TRBJ2-3
D gene: NA
V gene: TRBV4-1
CDR3 DNA: TGCGCCAGCAGCCAAATGTTTGGGGCCAGCACAGATACGCAGTATTTT
CDR3 protein: CASSQMFGASTDTQYF

clone size: few
J gene: TRBJ2-2
D gene: NA
V gene: TRBV7-7
CDR3 DNA: TGTGCCAGCAGCTTAAACTCTCAGGGCGGCACCGGGGAGCTGTTTTTT
CDR3 protein: CASSLNSQGGTGELFF

clone size: NA
J gene: TRBJ1-2
D gene: NA
V gene: TRBV6-2/TRBV6-3
CDR3 DNA: TGTGCCAGCAGCGCGTGGTGGGATGGCTACACCTTC
CDR3 protein: CASSAWWDGYTF

clone size: few
J gene: TRBJ2-5
D gene: TRBD1
V gene: TRBV10-3
CDR3 DNA: TGTGCCATCAGTCCCGGGACAGAGACTGTCGGGGCCCAGTACTTC
CDR3 protein: CAISPGTETVGAQYF

clone size: few
J gene: TRBJ2-2
D gene: TRBD2
V gene: TRBV4-3
CDR3 DNA: TGCGCCAGCAGCCAACGACTGCTAGCGGGGGAAAACACCGGGGAGCTGTTTTTT
CDR3 protein: CASSQRLLAGENTGELFF

clone size: many
J gene: TRBJ2-3
D gene: TRBD1
V gene: TRBV9
CDR3 DNA: TGTGCCAGCAGTTTGGACAGGAACACAGATACGCAGTATTTT
CDR3 protein: CASSLDRNTDTQYF

clone size: NA
J gene: TRBJ2-5
D gene: NA
V gene: TRBV24-1
CDR3 DNA: TGTGCCACCCCTAGAGAAGAGACCCAGTACTTC
CDR3 protein: CATPREETQYF

clone size: NA
J gene: TRBJ1-3
D gene: NA
V gene: TRBV18
CDR3 DNA: TGTGCCAGCTCACCGGGAATTGCTGGAAACACCATATATTTT
CDR3 protein: CASSPGIAGNTIYF

clone size: NA
J gene: TRBJ2-7
D gene: NA
V gene: TRBV4-1
CDR3 DNA: TGCGCCAGCAGCCAAGGGGCAGGGATGGACGAGCAGTACTTC
CDR3 protein: CASSQGAGMDEQYF

clone size: NA
J gene: TRBJ2-2
D gene: NA
V gene: TRBV18
CDR3 DNA: TGTGCCAGCTCACCGCTACAGTCGGGCACCGGGGAGCTGTTTTTT
CDR3 protein: CASSPLQSGTGELFF

clone size: few
J gene: TRBJ1-2
D gene: NA
V gene: TRBV6-6
CDR3 DNA: TGTGCCAGCAGCTGGCCCACAGGGATTGGCTACACCTTC
CDR3 protein: CASSWPTGIGYTF

clone size: few
J gene: TRBJ2-1
D gene: NA
V gene: TRBV5-1
CDR3 DNA: TGCGCCAGCAGCTCCTACCGTGGCTCGTCCGATGAGCAGTTCTTC
CDR3 protein: CASSSYRGSSDEQFF

clone size: NA
J gene: TRBJ1-5
D gene: NA
V gene: TRBV10-3
CDR3 DNA: TGTGCCATCAGAGCCGCGGGGGGCGGACAGCCCCAGCATTTT
CDR3 protein: CAIRAAGGGQPQHF

clone size: few
J gene: TRBJ1-1
D gene: NA
V gene: TRBV4-1
CDR3 DNA: TGCGCCAGCAGGCTACAGGCGTCAGCCGCGATCTCTGAAGCTTTCTTT
CDR3 protein: CASRLQASAAISEAFF

clone size: NA
J gene: TRBJ1-1
D gene: TRBD1
V gene: TRBV6-1
CDR3 DNA: TGTGCCAGCAGTGAACCCCTGACAGGGATGAACACTGAAGCTTTCTTT
CDR3 protein: CASSEPLTGMNTEAFF

clone size: NA
J gene: TRBJ1-6
D gene: NA
V gene: TRBV7-2
CDR3 DNA: TGTGCCAGCAGCTCCTTTGGTCCGGATAATTCACCCCTCCACTTT
CDR3 protein: CASSSFGPDNSPLHF

clone size: many
J gene: TRBJ2-7
D gene: TRBD1
V gene: TRBV29-1
CDR3 DNA: TGCAGCGTTGGTGCTCCGGGACAGGGGAACGAGCAGTACTTC
CDR3 protein: CSVGAPGQGNEQYF

clone size: many
J gene: TRBJ1-2
D gene: NA
V gene: TRBV4-3
CDR3 DNA: TGCGCCAGCAGCCAAGATACCGGGGCTGGTGGCTACACCTTC
CDR3 protein: CASSQDTGAGGYTF

clone size: few
J gene: TRBJ2-3
D gene: TRBD1
V gene: TRBV5-1
CDR3 DNA: TGCGCCAGCAGCTTAGCCCCCATCGACAGGGCAACAGATACGCAGTATTTT
CDR3 protein: CASSLAPIDRATDTQYF

clone size: few
J gene: TRBJ2-7
D gene: TRBD2
V gene: TRBV20-1
CDR3 DNA: TGCAGTGCTACCCCCGCCGGGACTAGATCGGGCGAGCAGTACTTC
CDR3 protein: CSATPAGTRSGEQYF

clone size: few
J gene: TRBJ2-3
D gene: NA
V gene: TRBV20-1
CDR3 DNA: TGCAGTGCTGCCACCCGGGACTCAGGGGGAGATACGCAGTATTTT
CDR3 protein: CSAATRDSGGDTQYF

clone size: many
J gene: TRBJ2-3
D gene: NA
V gene: TRBV12-5
CDR3 DNA: TGTGCTAGTGGTTTGGCGTTACAGAGCACTAGCACAGATACGCAGTATTTT
CDR3 protein: CASGLALQSTSTDTQYF

clone size: few
J gene: TRBJ2-3
D gene: TRBD2
V gene: TRBV11-2
CDR3 DNA: TGTGCCAGCAGTCCAAGGAGGCGGGGGGGACCTAGCACAGATACGCAGTATTTT
CDR3 protein: CASSPRRRGGPSTDTQYF

clone size: many
J gene: TRBJ2-7
D gene: NA
V gene: TRBV1
CDR3 DNA: TGCACCAGCAGCTTCACTATAGCGGGGGAATACGAGCAGTACTTC
CDR3 protein: CTSSFTIAGEYEQYF

clone size: few
J gene: TRBJ1-1
D gene: NA
V gene: TRBV20-1
CDR3 DNA: TGCAGTGCTACTCACATAAACGCTGAAGCTTTCTTT
CDR3 protein: CSATHINAEAFF

clone size: many
J gene: TRBJ1-3
D gene: NA
V gene: TRBV5-1
CDR3 DNA: TGCGCCAGCAGCTTGGGAGAGACGAGCTCTGGAAACACCATATATTTT
CDR3 protein: CASSLGETSSGNTIYF

clone size: few
J gene: TRBJ1-3
D gene: TRBD1
V gene: TRBV6-5
CDR3 DNA: TGTGCCAGCAGTTACTCACAGGGGTTTATTCGGGTGACGGACACCATATATTTT
CDR3 protein: CASSYSQGFIRVTDTIYF

clone size: few
J gene: TRBJ2-3
D gene: NA
V gene: TRBV20-1
CDR3 DNA: TGCAGTGCCAAGGGAGTTCAGGGCACAGATACGCAGTATTTT
CDR3 protein: CSAKGVQGTDTQYF

clone size: NA
J gene: TRBJ2-3
D gene: TRBD2
V gene: TRBV3-1
CDR3 DNA: TGTGCCAGCAGACCTAGCGGGGGAGATACGCAGTATTTT
CDR3 protein: CASRPSGGDTQYF